This is a list of T cell receptor beta chains from one sample in a study of TIL therapy for anti-PD-1-resistant metastatic lung cancer. TCRdb's copy holds only in-frame clones and misses some; the assay was immunoSEQ multiplex PCR. The sample lists roughly 9,800 clones, 55% to 70% occurring once. The sequences come from tumor tissue, collected at baseline. These TCRs come from a person aged 25 to 80 with non-small cell lung cancer. The CDR3 runs from the conserved cysteine through the conserved F or W. The order of the fields is J gene, D gene, V gene, clone size, CDR3 protein, CDR3 DNA. A D gene is named only where the DNA matches it firmly. Size is omitted from some rows. Given values are once, few, many or a class for expanded clones.

>TRBJ2-3|TRBD2|TRBV5-1|-
CASRGTSGKRTDTQYF
TGCGCGAGCAGAGGCACTAGCGGGAAGAGGACAGATACGCAGTATTTT
>TRBJ2-7|-|TRBV5-1|-
CASSNTHFPLDKQYF
TGCGCCAGCAGCAATACTCACTTTCCTTTGGACAAGCAGTACTTC
>TRBJ2-5|-|TRBV7-9|-
CASSRDGETQYF
TGTGCCAGCAGCAGAGACGGTGAGACCCAGTACTTC
>TRBJ2-1|-|TRBV11-3|-
CASSLEGAAYNEQFF
TGTGCCAGCAGCTTAGAAGGGGCTGCCTACAATGAGCAGTTCTTC
>TRBJ2-2|-|TRBV18|-
CASSPTGLGTGELFF
TGTGCCAGCTCACCAACAGGTCTCGGGACCGGGGAGCTGTTTTTT
>TRBJ2-3|TRBD2|TRBV9|-
CASSVGNSGSGTDTQYF
TGTGCCAGCAGCGTAGGCAATAGCGGGAGTGGCACAGATACGCAGTATTTT
>TRBJ1-1|-|TRBV5-1|-
CASRAGVVAFF
TGCGCCAGCAGGGCGGGGGTGGTCGCTTTCTTT
>TRBJ1-1|-|TRBV11-2|-
CASSLGPQNTEAFF
TGTGCCAGCAGCTTGGGTCCCCAAAACACTGAAGCTTTCTTT
>TRBJ2-5|TRBD2|TRBV15|-
CATSRKSGLVGEETQYF
TGTGCCACCAGCAGAAAGTCCGGACTAGTTGGCGAAGAGACCCAGTACTTC
>TRBJ1-4|TRBD1|TRBV4-1|-
CASSPEGTGDEKLFF
TGCGCCAGCAGCCCCGAAGGGACAGGGGATGAAAAACTGTTTTTT
>TRBJ1-1|-|TRBV7-2|-
CASSPQGIEAFF
TGTGCCAGCAGCCCTCAGGGTATTGAAGCTTTCTTT
>TRBJ2-1|TRBD2|TRBV7-3|-
CASSPRGVRTIYNEQFF
TGTGCCAGCAGCCCTCGGGGGGTCCGAACAATATACAATGAGCAGTTCTTC
>TRBJ2-3|TRBD2|TRBV18|-
CASSPGRRADTQYF
TGTGCCAGCTCACCCGGGAGGCGGGCAGATACGCAGTATTTT
>TRBJ1-4|-|TRBV6-6|-
CASSYSSGPTNEKLFF
TGTGCCAGCAGTTACTCATCGGGGCCCACTAATGAAAAACTGTTTTTT
>TRBJ2-1|-|TRBV27|-
CASSFGAGYEQFF
TGTGCCAGCAGTTTCGGCGCGGGATATGAGCAGTTCTTC
>TRBJ1-2|TRBD1|TRBV19|few
CASSILRGHGYTF
TGTGCCAGTAGTATATTGAGGGGGCATGGCTACACCTTC
>TRBJ1-1|-|TRBV10-1|-
CASSDSLGYHEAFF
TGCGCCAGCAGTGATTCACTGGGCTACCATGAAGCTTTCTTT
>TRBJ2-2|-|TRBV7-6|once
CASSLLRDVKTGELFF
TGTGCCAGCAGCTTACTCCGGGACGTCAAGACCGGGGAGCTGTTTTTT
>TRBJ1-6|-|TRBV18|few
CASQELVGPNSPLHF
TGTGCCAGCCAGGAACTTGTAGGGCCAAATTCACCCCTCCACTTT
>TRBJ1-2|TRBD1|TRBV7-8|-
CASSFRQGAGYTF
TGTGCCAGCAGCTTTCGACAGGGTGCGGGCTACACCTTC
>TRBJ2-1|-|TRBV7-9|medium-sized
CASSLFKPPSSYNEQFF
TGTGCCAGCAGCTTATTTAAGCCACCAAGCTCCTACAATGAGCAGTTCTTC
>TRBJ2-5|TRBD2|TRBV7-8|-
CASSLAGGPVETQYF
TGTGCCAGCAGCCTAGCGGGGGGGCCGGTGGAGACCCAGTACTTC
>TRBJ1-2|-|TRBV6-5|-
CASSVQGSYGYTF
TGTGCCAGCAGTGTACAGGGTAGCTATGGCTACACCTTC
>TRBJ1-1|-|TRBV7-9|-
CASSFLPMNTEAFF
TGTGCCAGCAGCTTTCTACCTATGAACACTGAAGCTTTCTTT
>TRBJ2-3|-|TRBV6-1|-
CASSERWGDTQYF
TGTGCCAGCAGTGAGCGGTGGGGAGATACGCAGTATTTT
>TRBJ2-5|-|TRBV5-1|large
CASRQTADRETQYF
TGCGCCAGCAGACAGACCGCGGATAGGGAGACCCAGTACTTC
>TRBJ1-4|TRBD1|TRBV5-6|few
CASSFRQGGEKLFF
TGTGCCAGCAGCTTCCGCCAGGGGGGTGAAAAACTGTTTTTT
>TRBJ1-1|-|TRBV4-2|-
CASSQVSGSMNTEAFF
TGTGCCAGCAGCCAAGTCTCGGGATCCATGAACACTGAAGCTTTCTTT
>TRBJ1-5|TRBD1|TRBV7-8|-
CASSSEPGDRNQPQHF
TGTGCCAGCAGTTCCGAACCGGGGGACAGAAATCAGCCCCAGCATTTT
>TRBJ1-2|-|TRBV9|-
CASSALNTAGYSF
TGTGCCAGCAGCGCCCTGAACACCGCCGGCTACTCCTTC
>TRBJ1-1|-|TRBV5-1|-
CASSLIPMNTEAFF
TGCGCCAGCAGCTTGATCCCCATGAACACTGAAGCTTTCTTT
>TRBJ1-1|TRBD1|TRBV5-6|-
CASSRQGWGAFF
TGTGCCAGCAGCCGACAGGGCTGGGGAGCTTTCTTT
>TRBJ2-1|TRBD2|TRBV5-1|-
CASSLVAGGIIYNEQFF
TGCGCCAGCAGCTTGGTGGCGGGGGGGATTATTTACAATGAGCAGTTCTTC
>TRBJ1-1|TRBD1|TRBV5-1|-
CASSLQGATNTEAFF
TGCGCCAGCAGCTTGCAGGGGGCGACCAACACTGAAGCTTTCTTT
>TRBJ2-2|TRBD2|TRBV5-1|-
CASSLRPGVAGTGELFF
TGCGCCAGCAGCCTAAGGCCCGGAGTAGCGGGGACCGGGGAGCTGTTTTTT
>TRBJ2-2|-|TRBV11-3|-
CASSPRPGIQSTGELFF
TGTGCCAGCAGCCCGCGACCCGGGATCCAAAGCACCGGGGAGCTGTTTTTT
>TRBJ2-1|TRBD2|TRBV28|-
CASSPTSGSHNEQFF
TGTGCCAGCAGTCCGACTAGCGGGAGCCACAATGAGCAGTTCTTC
>TRBJ1-1|-|TRBV5-4|-
CASSPFRASGTEAFF
TGTGCCAGCAGCCCATTCAGGGCCTCGGGGACTGAAGCTTTCTTT
>TRBJ2-5|-|TRBV4-1|once
CASSQDPRTAETQYF
TGCGCCAGCAGCCAAGATCCCCGTACAGCAGAGACCCAGTACTTC
>TRBJ1-2|TRBD1|TRBV6-6|-
CASWTGNYGYTF
TGTGCCAGCTGGACAGGAAACTATGGCTACACCTTC
>TRBJ2-1|TRBD1|TRBV7-9|-
CASSLGVMGTGTDEQFF
TGTGCCAGCAGCTTAGGGGTCATGGGGACAGGGACCGATGAGCAGTTCTTC
>TRBJ1-5|-|TRBV11-2|once
CASSLWGEGNQPQHF
TGTGCCAGCAGCTTGTGGGGGGAGGGCAATCAGCCCCAGCATTTT
>TRBJ2-2|TRBD1|TRBV7-8|-
CASSLGEGATLAGELFF
TGTGCCAGCAGCTTAGGAGAGGGGGCCACGCTGGCCGGGGAGCTGTTTTTT
>TRBJ2-4|-|TRBV5-4|few
CASSFGPNIQYF
TGTGCCAGCAGCTTTGGTCCAAACATTCAGTACTTC
>TRBJ1-2|-|TRBV2|few
CASSDLETGLGYTF
TGTGCCAGCAGCGACCTGGAGACAGGCCTTGGCTACACCTTC
>TRBJ2-7|TRBD2|TRBV6-1|medium-sized
CASSVYLGLAGERDEQYF
TGTGCCAGCAGTGTGTACTTGGGACTAGCGGGAGAGAGGGACGAGCAGTACTTC
>TRBJ1-2|TRBD1|TRBV9|once
CASSVDGTAYGYTF
TGTGCCAGCAGCGTAGACGGGACAGCTTATGGCTACACCTTC
>TRBJ2-1|TRBD1|TRBV6-5|-
CASSPLGDRYNEQFF
TGTGCCAGCAGCCCCCTCGGGGACAGATACAATGAGCAGTTCTTC
>TRBJ1-1|TRBD1|TRBV30|-
CAWWTGVNTEAFF
TGTGCCTGGTGGACAGGGGTGAACACTGAAGCTTTCTTT
>TRBJ1-3|TRBD1|TRBV5-1|-
CASSLAGQSSGNTIYF
TGCGCCAGCAGCTTGGCGGGACAGAGCTCTGGAAACACCATATATTTT
>TRBJ2-1|TRBD1|TRBV6-1|-
CASSRDRAYNEQFF
TGTGCCAGCAGTCGGGACAGGGCATACAATGAGCAGTTCTTC
>TRBJ2-7|-|TRBV11-3|-
CASSLISGDGEQYF
TGTGCCAGCAGCCTGATCTCCGGCGACGGCGAGCAGTACTTC
>TRBJ1-1|TRBD1|TRBV30|-
CAFTGQSFAAFF
TGTGCCTTCACGGGACAGTCGTTTGCCGCTTTCTTT